This TCR beta chain was recovered during a study of molecular identifiers for immune sequencing clone quantification. Germline CDR1 is DFQATT and CDR2 is SNEGSKA (reference sequence). CDR3 length: 13 amino acids. Trimming took 6 bases from V and 2 from J; bases not matched to a gene: 4. TCRdb re-called the PCR reads with MiXCR, one entry per CDR3 protein. The table lists about 330,000 distinct CDR3 sequences, 24% of them singletons. This clonotype showed up many times. The source material was naive CD8+ T cells from blood, with Jurkat cell RNA spiked in. Subset described: FACS-sorted CD8+CD4-CCR7+CD45RA+ naive T cells. The chain links TRBV20-1 to TRBJ2-5; 9 nucleotides line up with TRBD1. The TCR was taken from a human donor in good health. Some libraries in this study had Jurkat cell RNA spiked in. CDR3 residues: CSAHRGRQETQYF. CDR3 DNA sequence: TGCAGTGCACACAGGGGGCGACAAGAGACCCAGTACTTC.